Listed below are T cell receptor beta chains from one sample, sequenced in a study of blood T cell repertoires in COVID-19. Generated by immunoSEQ multiplex PCR, the TCRdb table keeps only in-frame clones and is missing some. The sample has over 450,000 clones, approximately 91% seen once. Sample: peripheral blood. The source is a woman between 45 and 65 years old with COVID-19, enrolled during active disease. CDR3s include the opening cysteine and the closing phenylalanine or tryptophan. Each record gives: D gene, V gene, clone size, J gene, CDR3 protein, CDR3 DNA. The D gene is left open where the match is weak. Size is stated for part of the rows, as once, few or many counts, or as a class when the clone is expanded.

NA	TRBV30	NA	TRBJ1-1	CACRMTPEAFF	TGTGCCTGTAGAATGACTCCTGAAGCTTTCTTT
NA	TRBV7-6	NA	TRBJ1-3	CASSSASGAGNTIYF	TGTGCCAGCAGCTCTGCGTCCGGGGCTGGAAACACCATATATTTT
NA	TRBV10-3	once	TRBJ2-6	CAISDRGLTSGANVLTF	TGTGCCATCAGTGACCGTGGACTAACCTCTGGGGCCAACGTCCTGACTTTC
NA	TRBV6-5	NA	TRBJ1-5	CASSWEGHSNQPQHF	TGTGCCAGCAGTTGGGAGGGCCATAGCAATCAGCCCCAGCATTTT
NA	TRBV5-1	NA	TRBJ2-7	CASSSYRVARNEQYF	TGCGCCAGCAGCTCGTACAGGGTGGCGAGGAACGAGCAGTACTTC
NA	TRBV5-1	NA	TRBJ2-2	CASSLQGSDTGELFF	TGCGCCAGCAGCTTGCAGGGCTCAGATACCGGGGAGCTGTTTTTT
NA	TRBV12-5	NA	TRBJ1-5	CASGLVQLNQPQHF	TGTGCTAGTGGTTTGGTACAGCTTAATCAGCCCCAGCATTTT
TRBD1	TRBV18	NA	TRBJ1-2	CASSGGTGAFYGYTF	TGTGCCAGCTCAGGGGGGACAGGGGCCTTCTATGGCTACACCTTC
TRBD1	TRBV2	NA	TRBJ1-1	CASSRTSGGVNTEAFF	TGTGCCAGCAGTCGCACTTCAGGGGGCGTGAACACTGAAGCTTTCTTT
NA	TRBV19	NA	TRBJ2-2	CASSLGQGSTGELFF	TGTGCCAGTAGTCTAGGACAAGGTTCGACCGGGGAGCTGTTTTTT
NA	TRBV12-3/TRBV12-4	NA	TRBJ2-7	CASSERGSDEQYF	TGTGCCAGCAGTGAAAGGGGTTCGGACGAGCAGTACTTC
TRBD1	TRBV19	NA	TRBJ1-2	CASSMGQNYGYTF	TGTGCCAGTAGTATGGGACAGAACTATGGCTACACCTTC
NA	TRBV4-2	NA	TRBJ2-1	CASSQEIGQSSYNEQFF	TGTGCCAGCAGCCAAGAGATAGGACAGAGCTCCTACAATGAGCAGTTCTTC
NA	TRBV4-2	once	TRBJ2-2	CASSQDGPQHANTGELFF	TGTGCCAGCAGCCAAGATGGGCCACAGCACGCGAACACCGGGGAGCTGTTTTTT
NA	TRBV5-6	NA	TRBJ1-2	CASSLGATGYTF	TGTGCCAGCAGCTTGGGAGCGACTGGCTACACCTTC
NA	TRBV9	once	TRBJ1-6	CASSPFRDNSPLHF	TGTGCCAGCAGCCCCTTTCGCGATAATTCACCCCTCCACTTT
NA	TRBV5-1	NA	TRBJ2-2	CASSLDRNTNTGELFF	TGCGCCAGCAGCCTAGACAGGAATACGAACACCGGGGAGCTGTTTTTT
TRBD1	TRBV7-2	NA	TRBJ1-6	CASSLVQGVNSPLHF	TGTGCCAGCAGCTTAGTACAGGGGGTAAATTCACCCCTCCACTTT
TRBD1	TRBV28	NA	TRBJ1-6	CASSLDGTGDSPLHF	TGTGCCAGCAGTCTGGATGGGACAGGGGATTCACCCCTCCACTTT
NA	TRBV11-2	NA	TRBJ2-3	CASSSRRLDTQYF	TGTGCCAGCAGCTCACGGCGGCTAGATACGCAGTATTTT
TRBD2	TRBV3-1/TRBV3-2	NA	TRBJ2-3	CASSPGVAGGYEDTQYF	TGTGCCAGCAGCCCGGGGGTAGCGGGGGGGTACGAGGATACGCAGTATTTT
TRBD2	TRBV6-2/TRBV6-3	NA	TRBJ2-3	CASSYSGGKDTQYF	TGTGCCAGCAGTTACTCCGGGGGGAAAGATACGCAGTATTTT
NA	TRBV7-9	NA	TRBJ1-2	CASSSNPGIYGYTF	TGTGCCAGCAGCTCAAATCCAGGGATCTATGGCTACACCTTC
NA	TRBV7-3	NA	TRBJ2-3	CASSPGRDTQYF	TGTGCCAGCAGCCCTGGTCGGGATACGCAGTATTTT
NA	TRBV13	NA	TRBJ2-1	CASSPGNEQFF	TGTGCCAGCAGCCCCGGCAATGAGCAGTTCTTC
TRBD2	TRBV2	NA	TRBJ2-7	CASRAGDYDEQYF	TGTGCCAGCAGGGCGGGGGACTACGACGAGCAGTACTTC
NA	TRBV13	NA	TRBJ1-1	CASSGPGHLNTEAFF	TGTGCCAGCAGCGGCCCGGGACACCTCAACACTGAAGCTTTCTTT
NA	TRBV6-5	NA	TRBJ2-5	CASTPGHGETQYF	TGTGCCAGCACTCCGGGACACGGAGAGACCCAGTACTTC
NA	TRBV5-1	NA	TRBJ1-5	CASSLGQGDQPQHF	TGCGCCAGCAGCTTGGGGCAGGGCGATCAGCCCCAGCATTTT
NA	TRBV6-1	NA	TRBJ1-4	CASSEIGRPERKLFF	TGTGCCAGCAGTGAAATAGGTAGACCGGAGAGGAAACTGTTTTTT
NA	TRBV6-5	NA	TRBJ2-2	CASRAGLGDTGELFF	TGTGCCAGCAGAGCCGGGTTGGGTGACACCGGGGAGCTGTTTTTT
NA	TRBV7-9	NA	TRBJ1-1	CASSLEGGKAFF	TGTGCCAGCAGCTTAGAGGGGGGGAAAGCTTTCTTT
NA	TRBV5-1	NA	TRBJ1-1	CASSLEDGDRAFF	TGCGCCAGCAGCTTGGAAGACGGGGATCGAGCTTTCTTT
NA	TRBV28	NA	TRBJ2-6	CASSLVQEANVLTF	TGTGCCAGCAGTTTAGTACAGGAGGCCAACGTCCTGACTTTC
TRBD1	TRBV18	once	TRBJ1-6	CASSLQGAHSPLHF	TGTGCCAGCTCCCTACAGGGGGCACATTCACCCCTCCACTTT
TRBD1	TRBV30	NA	TRBJ1-2	CAWRETGDLRDYTF	TGTGCCTGGAGGGAGACAGGGGACCTCAGGGACTACACCTTC
NA	TRBV5-1	NA	TRBJ1-5	CASSLGADQPQHF	TGCGCCAGCAGCTTGGGCGCGGATCAGCCCCAGCATTTT
TRBD1	TRBV30	NA	TRBJ1-2	CAWSGTGSYGYTF	TGTGCCTGGAGTGGGACAGGGTCCTATGGCTACACCTTC
NA	TRBV7-8	NA	TRBJ2-6	CASSLDRVSSGANVLTF	TGTGCCAGCAGCTTAGACAGGGTGTCCTCTGGGGCCAACGTCCTGACTTTC